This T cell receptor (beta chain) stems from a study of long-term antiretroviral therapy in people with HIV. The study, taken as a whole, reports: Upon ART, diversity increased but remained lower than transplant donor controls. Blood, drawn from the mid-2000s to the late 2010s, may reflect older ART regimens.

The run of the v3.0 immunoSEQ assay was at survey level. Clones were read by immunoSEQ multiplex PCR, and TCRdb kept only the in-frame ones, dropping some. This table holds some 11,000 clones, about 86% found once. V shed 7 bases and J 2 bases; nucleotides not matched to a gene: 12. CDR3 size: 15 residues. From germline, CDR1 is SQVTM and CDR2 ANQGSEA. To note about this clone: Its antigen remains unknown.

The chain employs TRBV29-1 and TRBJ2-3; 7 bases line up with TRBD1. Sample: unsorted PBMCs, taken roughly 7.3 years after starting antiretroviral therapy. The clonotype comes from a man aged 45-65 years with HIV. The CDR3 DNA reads TGCAGCGCCGGGGACAGTGGGGAATCCACAGATACGCAGTATTTT. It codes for CSAGDSGESTDTQYF.